This entry lists 13 T cell receptor beta chains sequenced from one sample in a study of T cell responses to AZD1222 COVID-19 vaccine. Sequencing was performed with immunoSEQ multiplex PCR; in TCRdb, only in-frame clones are kept and a portion is missing. The sample holds roughly 65,000 clones; approximately 82% are singletons and the top ten take nearly 25%. This specimen consisted of peripheral blood, obtained 28 days after the second AZD1222 dose. These TCRs come from an adult who received the AZD1222 COVID-19 vaccine.

This chain connects TRBV3-1 (or the pseudogene TRBV3-2) to TRBJ2-2, with D tentatively TRBD2 (6 bases). Trimming shortened V by 11 bases and J by 0 bases, and 16 bases separated the two germline ends. The CDR3 consists of 15 residues. CDR1 is LGHDT and CDR2 is YNNKEL in the germline V gene (reference sequence). The DNA of the CDR3 is TGTGCCGCCGCCGGAGGGACTGCGAACACCGGGGAGCTGTTTTTT. It yields the protein CAAAGGTANTGELFF.

The V call is TRBV10-3, the J call TRBJ1-6; D is possibly TRBD1 (6 bases). V was trimmed by 4 bases and J by 8 bases, leaving 15 bases between them. Germline V gives CDR1 ENHRY, CDR2 SYGVKD. The CDR3 loop spans 15 amino acids. CDR3 sequence reads: CAISGQEGGYSPLHF. In DNA, the CDR3 is TGTGCCATCAGTGGACAGGAGGGGGGTTATTCACCCCTCCACTTT.

This clone was seen a single time. J is TRBJ2-7 and V is TRBV6-6; 9 nucleotides match TRBD1. Germline CDR1 MNHNY, CDR2 SVGAGI (reference sequence). This CDR3 is built from 16 residues. J gave up 3 bases and V 4 bases, and 10 bases lay outside the gene matches. This CDR3 is CASSSLPGQGNYEQYF. CDR3 coding DNA: TGTGCCAGCAGTTCCCTTCCGGGACAGGGTAACTACGAGCAGTACTTC.

This clone was detected a few times. V is TRBV19 and J is TRBJ2-7; a possible D gene is TRBD1 (6 bases). V was shortened by 7 bases and J by 0 bases, with 16 bases between the two germline ends. The CDR3 consists of 15 residues. In germline, CDR1 is LNHDA, CDR2 SQIVND (reference sequence). The CDR3: CASIPRGRISYEQYF. The CDR3 DNA sequence: TGTGCCAGTATCCCCAGGGGAAGAATCTCCTACGAGCAGTACTTC.

This clone occurred once. The rearrangement links TRBV7-2 to TRBJ2-7, with a tentative D call TRBD1 (6 bases). The V gene's germline CDR1 is SGHTA and CDR2 FQGNSA. This CDR3 is built from 12 residues. V lost 5 bases and J 5 bases, leaving 10 bases between the germline ends. The CDR3 loop is CASSPQGDEQYF. CDR3 nucleotides: TGTGCCAGCAGCCCACAGGGAGACGAGCAGTACTTC.

The rearrangement uses TRBV7-9 and TRBJ2-7, with TRBD1 matching 9 bases. There are 15 residues in the CDR3. Germline values: CDR1 SEHNR, CDR2 FQNEAQ (reference sequence). Trimming at V came to 3 bases and at J to 5 bases, leaving 8 bases not matched to a gene. CDR3: CASSFPGQGFHEQYF. In DNA, the CDR3 is TGTGCCAGCAGCTTCCCGGGACAGGGTTTTCACGAGCAGTACTTC.

The chain has TRBV10-3 and TRBJ1-2, with a weak D call TRBD1 (6 bases). Germline V CDR1 and CDR2: ENHRY, SYGVKD. V was clipped by 8 bases and J by 8 bases, with 24 bases between them. This CDR3 is built from 15 residues. CDR3 nucleotide sequence: TGTGCCATCGACCAGATAGACAGGCAGCCGTCGGGCTACACCTTC. This encodes CAIDQIDRQPSGYTF.

The chain joins TRBV5-1 to TRBJ1-2; 7 bases map to TRBD1. The CDR3 is 16 amino acids. Trimming at V came to 4 bases and at J to 4 bases, leaving 13 bases not matched to a gene. Germline loops: CDR1 SGHRS, CDR2 YFSETQ. The DNA of the CDR3 is TGCGCCAGCAGCCCCGGGGAGGGGGCTATTTCCTATGGCTACACCTTC. Translated, it gives CASSPGEGAISYGYTF.

V gene TRBV5-1 combines with J gene TRBJ2-2, with D possibly matching TRBD1 (6 bases). Germline V CDR1 and CDR2: SGHRS, YFSETQ. With 1 base removed from V and 5 bases from J, the gap between germline ends came to 12 bases. There are 15 residues in the CDR3. CDR3 DNA sequence: TGCGCCAGCAGCTTGATTACCACAGGGACCGGGGAGCTGTTTTTT. Its translation is CASSLITTGTGELFF.

V is TRBV24-1 and J is TRBJ1-4; 7 nucleotides agree with TRBD1. CDR1 and CDR2 (germline): KGHDR, SFDVKD. The trim removed 10 bases at V and 3 bases at J, leaving 7 bases unmatched. This CDR3 region has 14 residues. CDR3 sequence: CATSRQGPNEKLFF. The CDR3 DNA sequence: TGTGCCACGTCCCGACAGGGACCTAATGAAAAACTGTTTTTT.

The rearrangement joins TRBV10-1 to TRBJ2-2; the match to TRBD1 covers 9 bases. Germline trimming cut 7 bases from V and 2 bases from J; bases unmatched to any gene: 14. This CDR3 is 18 amino acids long. Looked up from germline, CDR1 is WNHNN and CDR2 is SYGVQD (reference sequence). CDR3 in amino acids: CASTSGTGLGKNTGELFF. The CDR3 nucleotides read TGCGCCAGCACCTCCGGGACAGGGTTGGGGAAAAACACCGGGGAGCTGTTTTTT.

The chain recombines TRBV27 with TRBJ2-3; D may correspond to TRBD1 or TRBD2 (5 bases each). Germline CDR1 and CDR2: MNHEY and SMNVEV (reference sequence). V was pared by 3 bases and J by 1 base, with 11 bases between. This CDR3 region has 15 residues. The CDR3 coding sequence is TGTGCCAGCAGTTTTGACTGGGACCGCACAGATACGCAGTATTTT. Protein product: CASSFDWDRTDTQYF.

The gene calls are TRBV4-1 and TRBJ1-2; 7 nucleotides agree with TRBD1. Germline loops: CDR1 MGHRA, CDR2 YSYEKL. This CDR3 region has 15 residues. Trimming cost V 0 bases and J 7 bases; bases outside gene matches: 8. In DNA form, the CDR3 reads TGCGCCAGCAGCCAAGAAGGGGGCAGCGCTTCTGGCTACACCTTC. Translating it yields CASSQEGGSASGYTF.